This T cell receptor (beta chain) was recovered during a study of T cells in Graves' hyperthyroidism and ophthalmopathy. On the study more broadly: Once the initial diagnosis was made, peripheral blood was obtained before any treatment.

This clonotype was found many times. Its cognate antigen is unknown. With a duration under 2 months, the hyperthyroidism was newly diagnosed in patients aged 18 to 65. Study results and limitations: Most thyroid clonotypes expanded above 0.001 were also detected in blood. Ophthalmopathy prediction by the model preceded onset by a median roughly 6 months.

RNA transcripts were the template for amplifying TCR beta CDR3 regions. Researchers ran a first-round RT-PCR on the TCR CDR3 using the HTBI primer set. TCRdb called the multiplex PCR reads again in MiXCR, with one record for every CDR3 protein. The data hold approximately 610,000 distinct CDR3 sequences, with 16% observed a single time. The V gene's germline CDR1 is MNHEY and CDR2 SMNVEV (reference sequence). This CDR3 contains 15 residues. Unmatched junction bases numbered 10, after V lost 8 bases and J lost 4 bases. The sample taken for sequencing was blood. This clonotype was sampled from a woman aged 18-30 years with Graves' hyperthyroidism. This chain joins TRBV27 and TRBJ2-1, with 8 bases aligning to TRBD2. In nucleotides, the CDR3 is TGTGCCAGCGGCCTTCCGGCTAGCGGGTACAATGAGCAGTTCTTC. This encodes CASGLPASGYNEQFF.